This TCR beta chain was sequenced during a study of blood T cells in healthy people across ages. PCR was performed a second time for roughly 6 to 12 cycles using a sample-barcoded 5' primer and a J-beta primer mix. TCRdb used MiXCR to reprocess the 5' RACE reads, holding one entry per CDR3 protein. The table includes 1.5 million to 2 million distinct CDR3 sequences, roughly a third detected once. CDR3 length: 14 amino acids. V lost 5 bases to trimming and J lost 7 bases, with 19 bases between them. The germline V gene has CDR1 SGHRS and CDR2 YFSETQ. This sequence originates from a woman younger than 45 in good health. Sequenced sample: blood. The rearrangement joins TRBV5-1 to TRBJ2-7; no firm D call. The CDR3 DNA reads as TGCGCCAGCAGTTTCACTATCACTTACAATGAGCAGTACTTC. This translates into CASSFTITYNEQYF.